Listed below are T cell receptor beta chains from one sample, sequenced in a study of control samples from healthy donors and cancer patients. Sequenced by immunoSEQ multiplex PCR; TCRdb stores in-frame clones only, minus some. Of roughly 69,000 clones in the sample, more than 70% were seen once. Material: PBMCs. These receptors all stem from a woman aged 45-65 years with head and neck cancer. Both conserved end residues are part of each CDR3. The order of the fields is V gene, D gene, clone size, J gene, CDR3 protein, CDR3 DNA. D genes are given only for firm matches. Not all rows give a size; the values are once, few, many and, for expanded clones, a class.

v_gene: TRBV2; d_gene: NA; abundance: NA; j_gene: TRBJ2-5; CDR3aa: CASSGEETQYF; CDR3nt: TGTGCCAGCAGTGGCGAAGAGACCCAGTACTTC
v_gene: TRBV5-4; d_gene: NA; abundance: NA; j_gene: TRBJ1-6; CDR3aa: CASSLTGPGSPLHF; CDR3nt: TGTGCCAGCAGCTTGACGGGACCGGGCTCACCCCTCCACTTT
v_gene: TRBV19; d_gene: NA; abundance: NA; j_gene: TRBJ2-3; CDR3aa: CASSLNSGGQGTQYF; CDR3nt: TGTGCCAGTAGTCTTAACTCCGGGGGTCAGGGTACGCAGTATTTT
v_gene: TRBV11-2; d_gene: NA; abundance: NA; j_gene: TRBJ2-1; CDR3aa: CASSLEREQFF; CDR3nt: TGTGCCAGCAGCTTAGAGCGCGAGCAGTTCTTC
v_gene: TRBV10-2; d_gene: NA; abundance: NA; j_gene: TRBJ1-1; CDR3aa: CASRLDPKGTEAFF; CDR3nt: TGCGCCAGCAGACTAGATCCGAAAGGAACTGAAGCTTTCTTT
v_gene: TRBV9; d_gene: NA; abundance: NA; j_gene: TRBJ1-6; CDR3aa: CASSVGGGFSPLHF; CDR3nt: TGTGCCAGCAGCGTGGGGGGAGGGTTTTCACCCCTCCACTTT
v_gene: TRBV6-1; d_gene: NA; abundance: NA; j_gene: TRBJ2-5; CDR3aa: CASSDPQRGIETQYF; CDR3nt: TGTGCCAGCAGTGACCCCCAACGGGGGATAGAGACCCAGTACTTC
v_gene: TRBV10-2; d_gene: NA; abundance: once; j_gene: TRBJ2-7; CDR3aa: CASSDELAPGYEQYF; CDR3nt: TGCGCCAGCAGTGATGAGCTAGCCCCAGGATACGAGCAGTACTTC
v_gene: TRBV5-4; d_gene: NA; abundance: NA; j_gene: TRBJ1-2; CDR3aa: CASSLGRGLNYGYTF; CDR3nt: TGTGCCAGCAGCTTGGGGCGGGGGCTTAACTATGGCTACACCTTC
v_gene: TRBV7-2; d_gene: NA; abundance: NA; j_gene: TRBJ2-7; CDR3aa: CASSPGYEQYF; CDR3nt: TGTGCCAGCAGCCCGGGGTACGAGCAGTACTTC
v_gene: TRBV7-2; d_gene: NA; abundance: NA; j_gene: TRBJ2-5; CDR3aa: CASSLAGLAEETQYF; CDR3nt: TGTGCCAGCAGCTTGGCGGGGCTGGCTGAAGAGACCCAGTACTTC
v_gene: TRBV2; d_gene: NA; abundance: NA; j_gene: TRBJ2-3; CDR3aa: CASSELVNTQYF; CDR3nt: TGTGCCAGCAGTGAGTTGGTGAATACGCAGTATTTT
v_gene: TRBV5-4; d_gene: NA; abundance: NA; j_gene: TRBJ1-1; CDR3aa: CASSFARGMNTEAFF; CDR3nt: TGTGCCAGCAGCTTTGCACGGGGAATGAACACTGAAGCTTTCTTT